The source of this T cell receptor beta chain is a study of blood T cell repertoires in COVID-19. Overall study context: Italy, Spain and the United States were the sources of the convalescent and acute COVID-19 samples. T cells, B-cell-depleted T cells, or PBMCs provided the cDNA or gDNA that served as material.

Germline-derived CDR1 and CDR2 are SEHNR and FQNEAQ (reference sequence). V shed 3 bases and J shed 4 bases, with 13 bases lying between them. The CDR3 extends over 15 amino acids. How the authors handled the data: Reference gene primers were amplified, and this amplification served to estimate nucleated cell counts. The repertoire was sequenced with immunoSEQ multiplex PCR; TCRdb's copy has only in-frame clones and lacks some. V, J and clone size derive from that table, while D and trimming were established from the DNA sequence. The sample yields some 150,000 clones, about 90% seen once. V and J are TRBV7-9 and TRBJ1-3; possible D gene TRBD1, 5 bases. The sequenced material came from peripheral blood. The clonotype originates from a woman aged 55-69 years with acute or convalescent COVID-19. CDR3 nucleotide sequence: TGTGCCAGCAGCTTCGGGGGGGTGAAAGGAAACACCATATATTTT. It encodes CASSFGGVKGNTIYF.